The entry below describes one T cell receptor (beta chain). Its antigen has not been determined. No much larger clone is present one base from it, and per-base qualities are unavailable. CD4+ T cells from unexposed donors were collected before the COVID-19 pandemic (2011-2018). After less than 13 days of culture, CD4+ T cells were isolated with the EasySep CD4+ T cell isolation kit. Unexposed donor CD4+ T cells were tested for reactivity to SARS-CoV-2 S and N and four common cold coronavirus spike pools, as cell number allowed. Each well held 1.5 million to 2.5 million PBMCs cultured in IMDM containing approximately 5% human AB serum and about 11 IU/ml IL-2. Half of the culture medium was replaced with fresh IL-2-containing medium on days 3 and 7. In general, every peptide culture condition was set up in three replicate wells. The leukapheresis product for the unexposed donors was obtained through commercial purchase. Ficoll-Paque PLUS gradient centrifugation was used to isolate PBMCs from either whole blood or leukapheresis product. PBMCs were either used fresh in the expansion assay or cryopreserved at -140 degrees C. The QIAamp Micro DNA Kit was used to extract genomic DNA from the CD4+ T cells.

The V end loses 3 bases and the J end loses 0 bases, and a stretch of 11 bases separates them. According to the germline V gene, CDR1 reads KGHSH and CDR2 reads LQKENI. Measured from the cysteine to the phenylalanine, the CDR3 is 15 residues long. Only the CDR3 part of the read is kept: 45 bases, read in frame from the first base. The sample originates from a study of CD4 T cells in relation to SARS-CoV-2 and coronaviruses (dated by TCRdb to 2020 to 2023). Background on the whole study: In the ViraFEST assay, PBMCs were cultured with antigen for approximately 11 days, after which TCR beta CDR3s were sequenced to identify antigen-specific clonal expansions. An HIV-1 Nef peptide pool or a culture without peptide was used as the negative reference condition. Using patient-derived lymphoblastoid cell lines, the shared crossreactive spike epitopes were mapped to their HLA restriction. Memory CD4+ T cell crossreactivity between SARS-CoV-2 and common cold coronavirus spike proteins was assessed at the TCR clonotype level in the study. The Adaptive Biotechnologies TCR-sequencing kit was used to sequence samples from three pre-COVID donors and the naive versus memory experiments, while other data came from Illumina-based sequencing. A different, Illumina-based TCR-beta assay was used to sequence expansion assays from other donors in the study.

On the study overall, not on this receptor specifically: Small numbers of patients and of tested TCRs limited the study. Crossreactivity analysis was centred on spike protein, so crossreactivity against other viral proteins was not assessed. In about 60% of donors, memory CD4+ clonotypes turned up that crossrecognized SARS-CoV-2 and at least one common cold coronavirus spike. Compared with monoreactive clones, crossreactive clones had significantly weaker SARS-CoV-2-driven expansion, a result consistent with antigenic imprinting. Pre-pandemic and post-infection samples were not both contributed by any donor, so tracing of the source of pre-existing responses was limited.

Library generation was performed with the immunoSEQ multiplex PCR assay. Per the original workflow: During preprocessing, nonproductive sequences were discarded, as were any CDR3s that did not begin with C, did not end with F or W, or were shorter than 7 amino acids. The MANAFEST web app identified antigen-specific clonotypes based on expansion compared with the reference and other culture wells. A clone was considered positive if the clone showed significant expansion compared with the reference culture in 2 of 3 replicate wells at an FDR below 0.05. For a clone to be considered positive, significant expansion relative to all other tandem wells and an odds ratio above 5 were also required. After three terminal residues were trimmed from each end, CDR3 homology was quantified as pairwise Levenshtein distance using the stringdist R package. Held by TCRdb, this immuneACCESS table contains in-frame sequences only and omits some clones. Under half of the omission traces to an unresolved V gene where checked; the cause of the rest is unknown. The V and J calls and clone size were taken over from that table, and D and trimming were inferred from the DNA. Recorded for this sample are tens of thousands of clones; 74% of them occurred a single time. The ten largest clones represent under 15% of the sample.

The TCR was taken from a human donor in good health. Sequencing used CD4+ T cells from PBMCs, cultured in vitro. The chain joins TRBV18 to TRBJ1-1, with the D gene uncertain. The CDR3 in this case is CASSPQAAMNTEAFF. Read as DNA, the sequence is TGTGCCAGCTCACCTCAGGCAGCCATGAACACTGAAGCTTTCTTT.